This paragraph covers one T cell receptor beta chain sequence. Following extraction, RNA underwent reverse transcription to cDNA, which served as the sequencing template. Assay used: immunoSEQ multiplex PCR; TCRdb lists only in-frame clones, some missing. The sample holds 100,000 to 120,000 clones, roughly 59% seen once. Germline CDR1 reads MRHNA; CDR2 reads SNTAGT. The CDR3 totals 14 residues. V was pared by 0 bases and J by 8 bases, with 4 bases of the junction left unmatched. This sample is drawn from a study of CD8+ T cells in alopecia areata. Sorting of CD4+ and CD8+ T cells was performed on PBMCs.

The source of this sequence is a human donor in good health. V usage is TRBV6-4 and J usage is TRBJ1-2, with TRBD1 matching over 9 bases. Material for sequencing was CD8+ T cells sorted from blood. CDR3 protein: CASSDSAGTGGYTF. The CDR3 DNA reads TGTGCCAGCAGTGACTCGGCAGGGACAGGGGGCTACACCTTC.